This TCR beta chain was recorded in a study of blood T cells in healthy people across ages. Looking at the study overall: For every two T cells, template switching captured about one barcoded beta molecule.

Study findings and constraints: Higher diversity, along with more naive CD4+ cells, distinguished long-lived donors from aged donors.

Points on this clonotype: Its antigen is as yet unknown.

Trimming removed 2 bases from V and 1 base from J, with 8 bases in between. The CDR3 loop spans 15 amino acids. Germline CDR1 LGHDT, CDR2 YNNKEL (reference sequence). PBMCs, at least 6.5 million per sample, were isolated. A sample-barcoded 5' primer and a J-beta primer mix were used in a second PCR of about 7 to 12 cycles. Each sample provided no less than 2.5 million CDR3-containing paired-end reads. MiXCR, run by TCRdb on the 5' RACE reads, gives a single entry per CDR3 protein. The table lists about 1.6 million distinct CDR3 sequences, about 35% of them singletons. Sequenced input: blood. This TCR was recovered from a woman in her thirties in good health. The gene calls are TRBV3-1 and TRBJ2-2, with D unclear. The CDR3 nucleotides are TGTGCCAGCAGCCAACTCGGGTTGAACACCGGGGAGCTGTTTTTT. Amino acids: CASSQLGLNTGELFF.